This T cell receptor beta chain was profiled in a study of vaccination and CD4 T cells after COVID-19. Study-wide background: Convalescent persons amounted to six males plus four females, two of whom were Hispanic. Those taking part got two shots of either the BNT162b2 or the mRNA-1273 vaccine.

Indicated treatment: approximately nine-day PBMC culture with coronavirus spike peptide pools or control peptides (ViraFEST assay). V dropped 6 bases and J dropped 4 bases, with 25 bases sitting between them. The CDR3 extends over 18 amino acids. Germline V lookup: CDR1 MNHNS, CDR2 SASEGT. Sequencing of DNA taken from cultured CD4+ T cells relied on the Oncomine TCR Beta short-read assay. The genomic DNA was obtained from cultured CD4+ T cells by extraction with the QIAamp micro DNA kit. In TCRdb, the PCR reads were re-called with MiXCR into one record per CDR3 protein. The data contain roughly 20,000 distinct CDR3 sequences, about 39% of them singletons. To note about this clonotype: The antigen remains undetermined.

The source of this sequence is a human donor who had recovered from COVID-19. Sequences were derived from CD4+ T cells from blood, cultured in vitro, sampled after SARS-CoV-2 vaccination. The chain uses TRBV6-1 and TRBJ2-1; D could derive from TRBD1 or TRBD2 (6 bases each). The CDR3 nucleotides read TGTGCCAGCAGCCACCAGGGTCGGGGGCGCGGTCTATACAATGAGCAGTTCTTC. Its translation is CASSHQGRGRGLYNEQFF.